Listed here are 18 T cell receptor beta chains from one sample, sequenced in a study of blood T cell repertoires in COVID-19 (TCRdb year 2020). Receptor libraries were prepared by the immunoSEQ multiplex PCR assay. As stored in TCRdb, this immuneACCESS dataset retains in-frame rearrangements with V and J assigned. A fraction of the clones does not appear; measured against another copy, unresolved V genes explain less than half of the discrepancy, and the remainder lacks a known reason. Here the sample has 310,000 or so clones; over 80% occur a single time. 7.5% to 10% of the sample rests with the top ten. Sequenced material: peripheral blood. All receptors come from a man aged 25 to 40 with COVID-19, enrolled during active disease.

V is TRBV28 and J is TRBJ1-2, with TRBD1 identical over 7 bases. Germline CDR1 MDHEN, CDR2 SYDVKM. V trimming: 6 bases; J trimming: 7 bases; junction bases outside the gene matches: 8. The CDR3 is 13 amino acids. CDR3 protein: CASRARTGRGYTF. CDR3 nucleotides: TGTGCCAGCAGGGCCCGGACAGGTCGTGGCTACACCTTC.

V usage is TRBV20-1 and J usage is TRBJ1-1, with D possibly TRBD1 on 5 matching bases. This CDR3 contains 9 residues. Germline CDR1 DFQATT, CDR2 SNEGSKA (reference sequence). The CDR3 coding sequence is TGCAAGTGGGGCGGTGAAGCTTTCTTT. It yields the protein CKWGGEAFF.

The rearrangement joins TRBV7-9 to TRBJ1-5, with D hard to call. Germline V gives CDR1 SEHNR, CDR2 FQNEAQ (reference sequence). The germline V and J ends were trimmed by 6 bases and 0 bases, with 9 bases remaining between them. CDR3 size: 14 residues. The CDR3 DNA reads TGTGCCAGCAGTCCCAGATTTAGCAATCAGCCCCAGCATTTT. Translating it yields CASSPRFSNQPQHF.

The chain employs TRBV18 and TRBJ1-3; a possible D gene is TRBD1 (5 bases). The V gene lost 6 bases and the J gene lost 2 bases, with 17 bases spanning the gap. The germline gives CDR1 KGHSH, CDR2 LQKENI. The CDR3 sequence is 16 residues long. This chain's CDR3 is CASSPPGGVAGNTIYF. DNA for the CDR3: TGTGCCAGCTCCCCTCCGGGGGGGGTCGCTGGAAACACCATATATTTT.

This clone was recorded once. In DNA form, the CDR3 reads TGTGCCAGCAGCCGACCTACTCGGGACAGGGGTACCTACGAGCAGTACTTC. It is translated as CASSRPTRDRGTYEQYF. V usage is TRBV6-6 and J usage is TRBJ2-7; 10 bases map to TRBD1. The V gene's germline CDR1 is MNHNY and CDR2 SVGAGI (reference sequence). J lost 2 bases, V lost 6 bases, and 13 bases had no gene match. This CDR3 spans 17 amino acids.

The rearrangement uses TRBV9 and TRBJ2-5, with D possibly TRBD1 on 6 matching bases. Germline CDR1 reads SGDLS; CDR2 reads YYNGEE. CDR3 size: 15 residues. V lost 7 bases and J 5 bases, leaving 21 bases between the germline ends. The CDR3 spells CASQSGTPGLETQYF. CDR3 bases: TGTGCCAGCCAGTCTGGGACACCGGGCCTCGAGACCCAGTACTTC.

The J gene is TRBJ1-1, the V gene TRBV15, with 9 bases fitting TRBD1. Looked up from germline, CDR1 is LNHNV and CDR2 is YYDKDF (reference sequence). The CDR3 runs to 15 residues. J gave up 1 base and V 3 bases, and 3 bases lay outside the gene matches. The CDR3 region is CATSSKGQGNTEAFF. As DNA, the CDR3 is TGTGCCACCAGCAGCAAGGGACAGGGGAACACTGAAGCTTTCTTT.

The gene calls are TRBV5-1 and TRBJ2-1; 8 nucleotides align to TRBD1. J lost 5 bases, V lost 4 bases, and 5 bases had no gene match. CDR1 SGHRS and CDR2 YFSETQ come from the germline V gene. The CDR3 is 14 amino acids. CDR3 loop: CASSQRTGNNEQFF. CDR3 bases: TGCGCCAGCAGCCAAAGGACAGGGAACAATGAGCAGTTCTTC.

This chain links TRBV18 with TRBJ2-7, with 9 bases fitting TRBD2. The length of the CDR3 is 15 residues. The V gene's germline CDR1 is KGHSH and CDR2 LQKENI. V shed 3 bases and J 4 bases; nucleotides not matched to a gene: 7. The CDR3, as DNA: TGTGCCAGCTCACCTGGGACTAGCAATGTATACGAGCAGTACTTC. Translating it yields CASSPGTSNVYEQYF.

The CDR3 bases are TGTGCCAGCAGCGGCGGACTAGCGGGAGACAACGAGCAGTACTTC. It translates to CASSGGLAGDNEQYF. This sequence joins TRBV7-9 and TRBJ2-7; 13 positions match TRBD2. This CDR3 has 15 residues. With V trimmed by 5 bases and J by 5 bases, 6 bases remained unmatched. Per germline, CDR1 SEHNR and CDR2 FQNEAQ (reference sequence).

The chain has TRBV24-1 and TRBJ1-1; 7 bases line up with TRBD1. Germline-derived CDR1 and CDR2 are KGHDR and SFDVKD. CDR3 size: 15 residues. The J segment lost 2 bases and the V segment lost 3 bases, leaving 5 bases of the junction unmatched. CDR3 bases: TGTGCCACCAGTGATGGGGGGACAGCTAACACTGAAGCTTTCTTT. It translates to CATSDGGTANTEAFF.

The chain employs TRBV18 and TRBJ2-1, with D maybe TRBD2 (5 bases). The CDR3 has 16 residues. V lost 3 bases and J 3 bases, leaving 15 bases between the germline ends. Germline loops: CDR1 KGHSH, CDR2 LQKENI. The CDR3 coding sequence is TGTGCCAGCTCACCCTTAATTGCGGGCATCTACAATGAGCAGTTCTTC. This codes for CASSPLIAGIYNEQFF.

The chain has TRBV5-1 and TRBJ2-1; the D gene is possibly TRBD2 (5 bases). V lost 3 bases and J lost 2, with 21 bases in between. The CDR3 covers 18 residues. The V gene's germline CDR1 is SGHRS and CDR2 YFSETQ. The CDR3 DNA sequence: TGCGCCAGCAGCTGGCCACTCAATCCCCGGGGAGCCTACAATGAGCAGTTCTTC. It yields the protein CASSWPLNPRGAYNEQFF.

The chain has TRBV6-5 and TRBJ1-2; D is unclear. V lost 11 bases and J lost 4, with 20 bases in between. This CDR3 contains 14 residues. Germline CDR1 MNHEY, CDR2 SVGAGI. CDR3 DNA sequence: TGTGCCCTTGGGCGGCACACTAGCGGCTATGGCTACACCTTC. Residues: CALGRHTSGYGYTF.

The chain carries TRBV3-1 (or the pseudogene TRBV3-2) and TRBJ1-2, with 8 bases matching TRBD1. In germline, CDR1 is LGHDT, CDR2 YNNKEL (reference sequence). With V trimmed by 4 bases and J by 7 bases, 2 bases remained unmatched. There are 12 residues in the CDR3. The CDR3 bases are TGTGCCAGCAGCCGACAGGGGACTGGCTACACCTTC. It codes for CASSRQGTGYTF.

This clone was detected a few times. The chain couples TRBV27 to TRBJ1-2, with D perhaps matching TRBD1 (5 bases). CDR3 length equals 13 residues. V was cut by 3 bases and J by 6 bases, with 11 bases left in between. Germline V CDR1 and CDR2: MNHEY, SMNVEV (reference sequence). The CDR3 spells CASSFGQGHGYTF. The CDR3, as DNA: TGTGCCAGCAGTTTCGGGCAGGGTCATGGCTACACCTTC.

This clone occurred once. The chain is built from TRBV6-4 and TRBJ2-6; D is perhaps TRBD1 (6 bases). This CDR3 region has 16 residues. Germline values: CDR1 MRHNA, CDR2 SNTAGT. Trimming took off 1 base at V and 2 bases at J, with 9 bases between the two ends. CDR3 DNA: TGTGCCAGCAGTGACTTACACAGGGCTGGGGCCAACGTCCTGACTTTC. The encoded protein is CASSDLHRAGANVLTF.

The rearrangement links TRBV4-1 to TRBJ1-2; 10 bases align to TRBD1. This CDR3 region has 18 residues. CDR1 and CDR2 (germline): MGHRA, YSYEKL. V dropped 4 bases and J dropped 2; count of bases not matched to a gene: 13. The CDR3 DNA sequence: TGCGCCAGCAGCCTGTGGCAGAATCCGGGACAGGGGAACTATGGCTACACCTTC. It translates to CASSLWQNPGQGNYGYTF.